The T cell receptor beta chain under discussion was sequenced for a study of T-cell reconstitution after alpha-beta-depleted transplantation in children. With regard to this clonotype: Its target is not known.

Unique molecular identifiers were used in preparing the TCRbeta library. TCRdb ran MiXCR on the PCR reads and lists one entry per CDR3 protein. The sample shows fewer than 550,000 distinct CDR3 sequences, approximately 10% of them seen only once. In germline, CDR1 is SGHRS, CDR2 YFSETQ. J gave up 8 bases and V 2 bases, and 12 bases lay outside the gene matches. The CDR3 runs to 17 residues. General study points: T-cell numbers and diversity, one year after transplant, stemmed largely from T cells that were newly produced. After transplant, high TCRbeta diversity at day 60 in some patients arose from surviving recipient T cells and thymic progenitors.

This sequence was found in a female patient under 10 years old who had a stem cell transplant for aplastic anemia, so the T cells may come from the graft donor. This chain joins TRBV5-1 and TRBJ2-1; 11 nucleotides line up with TRBD2. The sequenced sample was PBMCs, mostly from graft donor cells, obtained 180 days after TCRalphabeta/CD19-depleted stem cell transplant. The CDR3, as DNA: TGCGCCAGCAGCTTAAACGCGCTAGCGGGAGGTCATGATGAGCAGTTCTTC. Amino acid sequence: CASSLNALAGGHDEQFF.